This TCR beta chain comes out of a study of cytomegalovirus exposure and HLA in healthy donors. Study context: According to later analysis, the same platform produced the 110 or so validation and around 730 first-cohort repertoires. Study-wide results and caveats: Cytomegalovirus-associated TCR beta chains were listed, numbering 150 to 200. Among TCR sequences, most were rare, though some public TCRs appeared in many donors. First-cohort TCR clusters tended to co-occur in the 95 to 150 validation repertoires, a later analysis found.

This clone has just a few counts. Its antigen is unidentified. Germline assignment: CDR1 MNHEY and CDR2 SVGAGI. CDR3 length: 14 amino acids. Trimming removed 5 bases from V and 7 bases from J, with 14 bases in between. Assay: immunoSEQ multiplex PCR; the TCRdb copy retains only in-frame clones and omits some. The top ten clones hold 1% to 1.5% of a sample with over 50,000 clones, almost 97% of them seen once. The chain couples TRBV6-5 to TRBJ2-2, with D possibly TRBD2 on 6 matching bases. The sample comprised PBMCs. The clonotype originates from a woman between 18 and 29 years old in good health and CMV-seronegative. The CDR3 sequence is CASSDPGVGGELFF. The CDR3 DNA reads as TGTGCCAGCAGTGACCCGGGGGTAGGCGGGGAGCTGTTTTTT.